A single sample is the source of the 5 T cell receptor beta chains below, sequenced in a study of T cell responses to AZD1222 COVID-19 vaccine. Sequenced by immunoSEQ multiplex PCR; TCRdb stores in-frame clones only, minus some. The sample has roughly 120,000 clones; approximately 85% are singletons. Sequences were derived from peripheral blood, sampled on day 0 of AZD1222 vaccination. Every receptor here comes from an adult in good health.

CDR3: CAWRNQQYGELFF. In nucleotides, the CDR3 is TGTGCCTGGCGCAACCAGCAGTACGGGGAGCTGTTTTTT. V and J are TRBV30 and TRBJ2-2, with D unclear. V was cut by 5 bases and J by 7 bases, with 14 bases left in between. CDR1 is GTSNPN, CDR2 SVGIG, per germline (reference sequence). The CDR3 is made up of 13 amino acids.

J is TRBJ2-3 and V is TRBV4-3; 11 bases align to TRBD2. Germline-derived CDR1 and CDR2 are LGHNA and YSLEER. The CDR3 runs 16 residues. Germline trimming cut 4 bases from V and 6 bases from J; bases unmatched to any gene: 9. CDR3 protein: CASSLGGASGRDTQYF. The CDR3 nucleotides read TGCGCCAGCAGCCTCGGCGGGGCTAGCGGGAGGGATACGCAGTATTTT.

V is TRBV24-1 and J is TRBJ2-1; 13 bases map to TRBD2. Germline V gene data show CDR1 as KGHDR and CDR2 as SFDVKD. V was clipped by 5 bases and J by 7 bases; unmatched bases: 7. CDR3 length: 16 amino acids. The CDR3 reads CATSGLAGGRGNEQFF. The CDR3 bases are TGTGCCACCAGTGGACTAGCGGGAGGCCGGGGGAATGAGCAGTTCTTC.

The chain combines TRBV29-1 with TRBJ1-2; 8 positions agree with TRBD1. V was pared by 5 bases and J by 5 bases, with 10 bases of the junction left unmatched. Germline CDR1 and CDR2: SQVTM and ANQGSEA. CDR3 length: 14 amino acids. The CDR3 bases are TGCAGCGTTCTCCACCTAAGACAGGGGTATGGCTACACCTTC. It translates to CSVLHLRQGYGYTF.

This chain links TRBV14 with TRBJ2-5; 9 nucleotides agree with TRBD2. CDR3 length: 17 residues. Germline-derived CDR1 and CDR2 are SGHDN and FVKESK. Losses at the gene ends were 0 bases for V and 5 bases for J; bases not matched to a gene: 10. CDR3 residues: CASSQDEVAGVRETQYF. CDR3 nucleotide sequence: TGTGCCAGCAGCCAAGATGAGGTAGCGGGAGTAAGGGAGACCCAGTACTTC.